Below are 26 T cell receptor beta chains sequenced from a single sample in a study of blood T cell repertoires in COVID-19. Method: immunoSEQ multiplex PCR; TCRdb's copy keeps in-frame clones and lacks some. The sample contains roughly 16,000 clones, around 87% of which appear only once. Sequencing used peripheral blood. Every receptor here comes from a human donor in a cohort sampled during active COVID-19.

The rearrangement links TRBV6-6 to TRBJ2-7; 10 nucleotides match TRBD2. The germline V gene encodes CDR1 MNHNY and CDR2 SVGAGI (reference sequence). V gave up 6 bases and J gave up 5 bases; unmatched junction bases: 4. This CDR3 region has 13 residues. CDR3 nucleotide sequence: TGTGCCAGCAGAGCTAGCGGGGGCGACGAGCAGTACTTC. Protein: CASRASGGDEQYF.

The rearrangement links TRBV27 to TRBJ2-1; 10 bases map to TRBD1. Germline V gives CDR1 MNHEY, CDR2 SMNVEV (reference sequence). The CDR3 is made up of 15 amino acids. Losses at the gene ends were 0 bases for V and 6 bases for J; bases not matched to a gene: 2. The CDR3 sequence: CASSLSWTGGNEQFF. CDR3 nucleotides: TGTGCCAGCAGTTTATCGTGGACAGGGGGCAATGAGCAGTTCTTC.

This rearrangement joins TRBV2 to TRBJ2-1, with a tentative D call TRBD2 (7 bases). The germline CDR1 and CDR2 sequences are SNHLY and FYNNEI. CDR3 size: 13 residues. V was clipped by 11 bases and J by 9 bases, with 20 bases between them. The CDR3 DNA reads as TGTGCCGCACGGAAACCGGGGGGCGGTGAGCAGTTCTTC. This codes for CAARKPGGGEQFF.

The rearrangement joins TRBV2 to TRBJ2-2, with 7 bases identical to TRBD1. Germline CDR1 is SNHLY and CDR2 is FYNNEI. V dropped 6 bases and J dropped 5; count of bases not matched to a gene: 9. The CDR3 sequence is 15 residues long. Written as DNA, the CDR3 is TGTGCCAGCAGGGCGGACAGGTCGGTGACCGGGGAGCTGTTTTTT. It specifies CASRADRSVTGELFF.

The chain joins TRBV6-2 or TRBV6-3 to TRBJ1-5; D possibly corresponds to TRBD1 (5 bases). V lost 0 bases and J lost 9, with 12 bases in between. CDR3 length: 14 amino acids. Looked up from germline, CDR1 is MNHEY and CDR2 is SVGEGT. The CDR3: CASSYSRQSRPQHF. The CDR3 nucleotides are TGTGCCAGCAGTTACTCCAGACAGTCTCGGCCCCAGCATTTT.

V and J are TRBV6-5 and TRBJ1-6, with D unresolved. Germline V gives CDR1 MNHEY, CDR2 SVGAGI. The CDR3 is 16 amino acids. Trimming removed 0 bases at V and 7 bases at J, with 13 bases between. The CDR3 nucleotides are TGTGCCAGCAGTTACTCGAGTGGTCGAGAAAATTCACCCCTCCACTTT. Amino acid sequence: CASSYSSGRENSPLHF.

This clone came up once. The chain links TRBV4-2 to TRBJ1-2, with TRBD1 as a possible D gene (5 bases). V gave up 0 bases and J gave up 4 bases, with 6 bases separating them. CDR3 size: 13 residues. In germline, CDR1 is LGHNA, CDR2 YNFKEQ. CDR3 amino acids: CASSQETVYGYTF. The CDR3 DNA reads as TGTGCCAGCAGCCAAGAGACAGTCTATGGCTACACCTTC.

The chain joins TRBV4-2 to TRBJ2-5; D may be TRBD2 (6 bases). Looked up from germline, CDR1 is LGHNA and CDR2 is YNFKEQ. Trimming shortened V by 1 base and J by 5 bases, and 23 bases separated the two germline ends. The CDR3 is 18 amino acids. CDR3: CASSQVSGAVGTRETQYF. As DNA, the CDR3 is TGTGCCAGCAGCCAAGTTAGTGGTGCGGTGGGGACTCGGGAGACCCAGTACTTC.

This chain connects TRBV4-2 to TRBJ2-2, with unresolved D. Germline assignment: CDR1 LGHNA and CDR2 YNFKEQ. Trimming left V 0 bases short and J 1 base short, with 9 bases between. The CDR3 sequence is 16 residues long. The CDR3 is CASSQDQHRNTGELFF. The CDR3, as DNA: TGTGCCAGCAGCCAAGATCAACACAGGAACACCGGGGAGCTGTTTTTT.

The V call is TRBV11-3, the J call TRBJ2-1; no clear D. This CDR3 has 16 residues. Germline CDR1 is SGHNT and CDR2 is YENEEA. V was trimmed by 1 base and J by 9 bases, leaving 19 bases between them. Here the CDR3 reads CASSLGIDTVLGEQFF. In nucleotides, the CDR3 is TGTGCCAGCAGCTTAGGTATCGACACCGTCCTGGGTGAGCAGTTCTTC.

CDR3: CASSVSGADYGYTF. DNA for the CDR3: TGTGCCAGCAGCGTCTCAGGGGCGGACTATGGCTACACCTTC. The chain is built from TRBV9 and TRBJ1-2; weak D call: TRBD1 (6 bases). The CDR3 is made up of 14 amino acids. The germline V and J ends were trimmed by 2 bases and 3 bases, with 11 bases remaining between them. Germline-derived CDR1 and CDR2 are SGDLS and YYNGEE.

The chain couples TRBV11-2 to TRBJ2-7; D ambiguous. Germline V gives CDR1 SGHAT, CDR2 FQNNGV. Deletions cut 1 base from V and 6 bases from J, with 4 bases between. This CDR3 has 11 residues. The CDR3 sequence is CASSLVVEQYF. CDR3 in DNA: TGTGCCAGCAGCTTAGTAGTCGAGCAGTACTTC. Drawing the rest from reference TRBV11-2 and TRBJ2-7, the complete variable domain is EAGVAQSPRYKIIEKRQSVAFWCNPISGHATLYWYQQILGQGPKLLIQFQNNGVVDDSQLPKDRFSAERLKGVDSTLKIQPAKLEDSAVYLCASSLVVEQYFGPGTRLTVT.

The genes are TRBV19 and TRBJ2-5; D is ambiguous. This CDR3 contains 13 residues. Germline CDR1 LNHDA, CDR2 SQIVND (reference sequence). The V gene lost 3 bases and the J gene lost 5 bases, with 10 bases spanning the gap. The CDR3 DNA reads as TGTGCCAGTAGTATCCTTTTCAGGGAGACCCAGTACTTC. Its protein is CASSILFRETQYF.

V usage is TRBV7-2 and J usage is TRBJ1-1, with D perhaps matching TRBD1 (5 bases). V gave up 5 bases and J gave up 5 bases, with 12 bases separating them. CDR1 and CDR2 (germline): SGHTA, FQGNSA. The CDR3 totals 13 residues. The CDR3 region has the DNA TGTGCCAGCAGCACCTGGACATCTACTGAAGCTTTCTTT. Protein product: CASSTWTSTEAFF.

V usage is TRBV5-8 and J usage is TRBJ2-1, with 7 bases lining up with TRBD2. This CDR3 spans 15 amino acids. Germline trimming cut 1 base from V and 0 bases from J; bases unmatched to any gene: 1. Looked up from germline, CDR1 is SGHTS and CDR2 is YDEGEE. The CDR3 region is CASSLRGSSYNEQFF. For the CDR3, the DNA is TGTGCCAGCAGCTTGCGCGGGAGCTCCTACAATGAGCAGTTCTTC.

This chain links TRBV12-5 with TRBJ1-4, with TRBD1 identical over 9 bases. Germline V lookup: CDR1 LGHNT, CDR2 FRNRAP. The CDR3 length is 14 residues. V lost 1 base and J lost 6; bases outside the gene matches: 0. The DNA of the CDR3 is TGTGCTAGTGGTTTGGGACAGGGGGATGAAAAACTGTTTTTT. Translating gives CASGLGQGDEKLFF. The full variable domain, in which reference TRBV12-5 and TRBJ1-4 provide the parts outside the CDR3, is DARVTQTPRHKVTEMGQEVTMRCQPILGHNTVFWYRQTMMQGLELLAYFRNRAPLDDSGMPKDRFSAEMPDATLATLKIQPSEPRDSAVYFCASGLGQGDEKLFFGSGTQLSVL.

V gene TRBV6-2 or TRBV6-3 combines with J gene TRBJ2-7; D uncertain. The CDR3 is 16 residues long. V gave up 3 bases and J gave up 0 bases, with 15 bases separating them. Germline V gives CDR1 MNHEY, CDR2 SVGEGT. The CDR3 loop reads CASSYRLSWSSYEQYF. For the CDR3, the DNA is TGTGCCAGCAGTTATCGGCTCAGCTGGAGCTCCTACGAGCAGTACTTC.

The table lists this clone with a count of one. This chain connects TRBV7-2 to TRBJ2-3; 8 bases line up with TRBD2. The CDR3 is 15 residues long. J was trimmed by 3 bases and V by 4 bases; bases with no gene match: 6. Germline V gives CDR1 SGHTA, CDR2 FQGNSA. Here the CDR3 reads CASSSSGTRTDTQYF. In DNA form, the CDR3 reads TGTGCCAGCAGCTCATCCGGGACTAGAACAGATACGCAGTATTTT.

The chain carries TRBV4-2 and TRBJ2-7, with D unclear. The CDR3 spans 13 residues. Germline V CDR1 and CDR2: LGHNA, YNFKEQ. Trimming took 4 bases from V and 5 from J, leaving 12 bases between them. The CDR3 sequence: CASSRPASDEQYF. CDR3 nucleotide sequence: TGTGCCAGCAGCCGCCCCGCTTCAGACGAGCAGTACTTC.

There are a few counts of this clone. This chain links TRBV3-1 (or the pseudogene TRBV3-2) with TRBJ2-2, with TRBD2 matching 10 bases. With V trimmed by 4 bases and J by 12 bases, 11 bases remained unmatched. Per germline, CDR1 LGHDT and CDR2 YNNKEL (reference sequence). This CDR3 has 15 residues. CDR3 DNA sequence: TGTGCCAGCAGCCCGCGACTAGCGGGCCCCCTAAAGCTGTTTTTT. It yields the protein CASSPRLAGPLKLFF.

The J gene is TRBJ2-1, the V gene TRBV7-2, with D perhaps matching TRBD1 (5 bases). Germline CDR1 reads SGHTA; CDR2 reads FQGNSA. V gave up 2 bases and J gave up 8 bases, with 10 bases separating them. The CDR3 runs 13 residues. In nucleotides, the CDR3 is TGTGCCAGCAGCTTAAGGGGTTTCGATGAGCAGTTCTTC. Amino acid sequence: CASSLRGFDEQFF. The complete variable domain, with remaining parts taken from reference TRBV7-2 and TRBJ2-1, reads GAGVSQSPSNKVTEKGKDVELRCDPISGHTALYWYRQSLGQGLEFLIYFQGNSAPDKSGLPSDRFSAERTGGSVSTLTIQRTQQEDSAVYLCASSLRGFDEQFFGPGTRLTVL.

The J gene is TRBJ2-5, the V gene TRBV2; a weak D match, TRBD1 (5 bases). Germline CDR1 and CDR2: SNHLY and FYNNEI. CDR3 size: 13 residues. V was pared by 7 bases and J by 5 bases, with 14 bases between. This CDR3 reads CASTDRPWETQYF. The CDR3 DNA is TGTGCCAGCACAGACAGACCCTGGGAGACCCAGTACTTC.

V gene TRBV9 combines with J gene TRBJ1-6; TRBD1 aligns across 7 bases. Germline CDR1 is SGDLS and CDR2 is YYNGEE. The V gene end was trimmed by 0 bases and the J gene end by 6 bases; junction bases not matched to a gene: 6. The CDR3 sequence is 16 residues long. The CDR3 DNA sequence: TGTGCCAGCAGCGTAGCTAGGGACAGATTTAATTCACCCCTCCACTTT. It codes for CASSVARDRFNSPLHF. Looking up the rest from reference TRBV9 and TRBJ1-6 gives the full variable domain: DSGVTQTPKHLITATGQRVTLRCSPRSGDLSVYWYQQSLDQGLQFLIQYYNGEERAKGNILERFSAQQFPDLHSELNLSSLELGDSALYFCASSVARDRFNSPLHFGNGTRLTVT.

This chain uses TRBV11-3 with TRBJ2-7; TRBD2 matches 7 bases. The CDR3 length is 14 residues. The germline gives CDR1 SGHNT, CDR2 YENEEA. V lost 2 bases and J lost 7; bases outside the gene matches: 8. For the CDR3, the DNA is TGTGCCAGCAGCTTAAGGTCCTACGGGGGGGAGCAGTACTTC. Amino acids: CASSLRSYGGEQYF.

The chain employs TRBV18 and TRBJ1-5; D is ambiguous. The germline V gene encodes CDR1 KGHSH and CDR2 LQKENI. V was trimmed by 2 bases and J by 0 bases, leaving 11 bases between them. The CDR3 extends over 16 amino acids. The CDR3 here is CASSPTGTHSNQPQHF. The CDR3 DNA sequence: TGTGCCAGCTCACCAACGGGTACGCATAGCAATCAGCCCCAGCATTTT.

This clone was picked up one time. This chain uses TRBV7-9 with TRBJ2-1; D may be TRBD1 (6 bases). V lost 5 bases and J lost 5, with 13 bases in between. Germline CDR1 SEHNR, CDR2 FQNEAQ (reference sequence). This CDR3 region has 14 residues. The CDR3 DNA follows: TGTGCCAGCAGCCTACGGGACACAGACAATGAGCAGTTCTTC. The encoded protein is CASSLRDTDNEQFF.